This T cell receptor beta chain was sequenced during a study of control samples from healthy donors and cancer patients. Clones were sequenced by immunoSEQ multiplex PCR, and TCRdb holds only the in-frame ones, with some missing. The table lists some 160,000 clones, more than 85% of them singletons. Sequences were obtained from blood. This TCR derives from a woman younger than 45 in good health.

CDR3 protein: CASRGTGSAGYNSPLHF. The CDR3 nucleotides read TGTGCCAGCAGGGGGACTGGGTCCGCGGGTTATAATTCACCCCTCCACTTT. The chain is built from TRBV27 and TRBJ1-6; D may be TRBD1 (5 bases). Trimming shortened V by 6 bases and J by 4 bases, and 19 bases separated the two germline ends. CDR1 is MNHEY, CDR2 SMNVEV, per germline (reference sequence). The CDR3 covers 17 residues.